This TCR beta chain originates from a study of shared clonotypes between healthy human individuals. Findings of the study overall: Unshared clonotypes carried lower generation probabilities than those common to all four donors.

Germline V gene sequence: CDR1 SGHTA, CDR2 FQGTGA. V dropped 1 base and J dropped 1 base, with 8 bases sitting between them. The CDR3 is made up of 14 amino acids. Sequenced by immunoSEQ multiplex PCR; TCRdb stores in-frame clones only, minus some. This sample carries about 2.4 million clones, over 85% of them seen once, and the ten largest clones take about 0.39%. This clone has a handful of counts. Its target is unknown. From CD4+ cells came CD45RA+ naive and CD45RA-negative memory subsets. The chain uses TRBV7-3 and TRBJ2-7; D call uncertain. The specimen sequenced was naive CD4+ T cells from PBMCs. Stated subset: CD45RA+ positively selected. The clonotype comes from a man between 18 and 29 years old in good health. Some clones in this sample may be carry-over from other donors' samples. The CDR3 sequence: CASSLSRDSYEQYF. The CDR3 DNA reads as TGTGCCAGCAGCTTAAGTAGGGATTCCTACGAGCAGTACTTC.